This T cell receptor (beta chain) was obtained from a study of shared clonotypes between healthy human individuals. Between the trimmed V and J ends, which lost 3 bases and 0 bases, there was a span of 3 bases. Germline values: CDR1 ENHRY, CDR2 SYGVKD. The CDR3 runs to 12 residues. Positive CCR7 selection of CD45RO-negative cells yielded the naive CD8 cells, and terminally differentiated effector memory CD45RA+ cells were excluded. The donor cohort consisted entirely of Caucasian adults residing in Nashville, Tennessee. To note about this clone: Its antigen is still unknown.

Study observations and caveats: Some naive CD4 clonotypes, roughly 4.8%, turned up in common across a handful of donors. Measured sharing among donors was expected to vary with sequencing depth.

Replicate PCRs for sorted subsets used approximately 220 ng DNA; this equaled some 30,000 T cell genomes. Here immunoSEQ multiplex PCR was the method, and the copy in TCRdb shows in-frame clones only, minus some. Of about 750,000 clones in the sample, 92% were seen once. The gene calls are TRBV10-3 and TRBJ2-7; D uncertain. Input material: naive CD8+ T cells sorted from blood. The sequence derives from a man aged 25 to 40 in good health. Here the CDR3 DNA reads TGTGCCATCAGTGATGCCTCCTACGAGCAGTACTTC. It codes for CAISDASYEQYF.